This record looks at one TCR beta chain sequence and its context. Its antigen is not identified. V was trimmed by 3 bases and J by 5 bases, leaving 7 bases between them. CDR1 SGHTA and CDR2 FQGNSA come from the germline V gene. CDR3 size: 12 residues. The data belong to a study of vaccination and CD4 T cells after COVID-19. Treatment here: roughly 10-day PBMC culture with coronavirus spike peptide pools or control peptides (ViraFEST assay). With peptide pools, ViraFEST first expanded antigen-specific T cells and afterwards sequenced their TCRs. Cultured CD4+ T-cell DNA underwent Oncomine TCR Beta short-read sequencing. Genomic DNA extraction was carried out from cultured CD4+ T cells. TCRdb redid the calling of the PCR reads with MiXCR, one entry per CDR3 protein. In the table there are more than 20,000 distinct CDR3 sequences, approximately 40% of which are singletons.

The V and J genes are TRBV7-2 and TRBJ2-5, with unresolved D. The sequences come from CD4+ T cells from blood, cultured in vitro, collected before SARS-CoV-2 vaccination. This receptor was obtained from a human donor who had recovered from COVID-19. The CDR3 DNA sequence: TGTGCCAGCAGCTTCCCGCGGGAGACCCAGTACTTC. Its protein product is CASSFPRETQYF.